Listed below are T cell receptor beta chains from one sample, sequenced in a study of CD8 T cells in Susac syndrome. MiXCR was run by TCRdb on the immunoSEQ multiplex PCR reads, yielding one entry per CDR3 protein. The table records about 210,000 distinct CDR3 sequences, approximately 95% of them present only once. Source material: CD4+ T cells from PBMCs. These receptor sequences come from a human donor with multiple sclerosis. Each CDR3 is given with its conserved first and last residue. The D gene is left open where the match is weak. Clone size, where shown, is once, few, many, or a class for clones that have expanded.

CASSFSGTGYTF | TGTGCCAGCAGTTTCAGTGGTACTGGCTACACCTTC | NA | NA | TRBJ1-2 | TRBV12-3/TRBV12-4
CASSFQRGFSSYEQYF | TGTGCCAGCAGTTTTCAGCGGGGGTTCTCCTCCTACGAGCAGTACTTC | TRBD2 | NA | TRBJ2-7 | TRBV12-3/TRBV12-4
CAIRHRDSYGYTF | TGTGCCATCAGGCACAGGGATTCTTATGGCTACACCTTC | NA | NA | TRBJ1-2 | TRBV10-3
CASTRSGGYGYTF | TGTGCCAGCACACGGTCGGGGGGCTATGGCTACACCTTC | NA | NA | TRBJ1-2 | TRBV28
CSGRTGLYYNEQFF | TGCAGCGGGAGGACAGGGCTATACTACAATGAGCAGTTCTTC | TRBD1 | NA | TRBJ2-1 | TRBV29-1
CASSPLDRVGYTF | TGTGCCAGCTCACCACTGGACAGGGTGGGCTACACCTTC | TRBD1 | NA | TRBJ1-2 | TRBV18
CASSLEGGKATEAFF | TGTGCCAGCAGCTTAGAGGGCGGAAAGGCCACTGAAGCTTTCTTT | NA | NA | TRBJ1-1 | TRBV7-2
CASSSSGTSIHEQYF | TGTGCCAGCAGCTCCTCCGGGACTAGCATCCACGAGCAGTACTTC | TRBD2 | NA | TRBJ2-7 | TRBV5-4
CAWSPPQTGRKSYGYTF | TGTGCCTGGAGTCCCCCACAGACGGGACGGAAATCCTATGGCTACACCTTC | NA | NA | TRBJ1-2 | TRBV30
CASSVRVGREETQYF | TGTGCCAGCAGCGTGAGGGTAGGGCGGGAAGAGACCCAGTACTTC | NA | NA | TRBJ2-5 | TRBV9
CASSPSTGHSYEQYF | TGCGCCAGCAGCCCGTCGACAGGCCACTCCTACGAGCAGTACTTC | NA | once | TRBJ2-7 | TRBV5-1
CASSPGGAENTGELFF | TGTGCCAGCAGCCCTGGGGGAGCGGAGAACACCGGGGAGCTGTTTTTT | NA | NA | TRBJ2-2 | TRBV12-3/TRBV12-4
CSARIQTGLPSEAFF | TGCAGTGCTAGAATCCAGACAGGGTTACCGTCTGAAGCTTTCTTT | TRBD1 | NA | TRBJ1-1 | TRBV20-1
CASSEWRYYTF | TGTGCCAGCAGTGAATGGAGGTACTACACCTTC | NA | NA | TRBJ1-2 | TRBV25-1
CSVGAAATGELFF | TGCAGCGTTGGGGCTGCGGCTACCGGGGAGCTGTTTTTT | NA | NA | TRBJ2-2 | TRBV29-1
CAVHEPGQGIPEQYF | TGTGCCGTCCACGAACCGGGACAGGGGATTCCCGAGCAGTACTTC | TRBD1 | NA | TRBJ2-7 | TRBV27
CASSTWENQPQHF | TGTGCCAGCTCAACATGGGAAAATCAGCCCCAGCATTTT | NA | NA | TRBJ1-5 | TRBV2
CASSLDGTTDTQYF | TGTGCCAGCAGCTTGGACGGGACCACAGATACGCAGTATTTT | NA | NA | TRBJ2-3 | TRBV5-4
CASSHTGGPQHF | TGTGCCAGCAGCCACACCGGGGGGCCCCAGCATTTT | NA | NA | TRBJ1-5 | TRBV3-1
CSANTGTGNEQFF | TGCAGTGCGAACACCGGGACAGGGAATGAGCAGTTCTTC | TRBD1 | NA | TRBJ2-1 | TRBV20-1
CASTSGQGKETQYF | TGTGCCAGCACCTCGGGACAGGGGAAGGAGACCCAGTACTTC | TRBD1 | NA | TRBJ2-5 | TRBV27
CSARKTGANNSPLHF | TGCAGTGCCAGAAAGACAGGGGCGAATAATTCACCCCTCCACTTT | TRBD1 | NA | TRBJ1-6 | TRBV20-1
CSVGGRGSHYEQYF | TGCAGCGTCGGGGGGAGGGGCTCCCACTACGAGCAGTACTTC | TRBD2 | NA | TRBJ2-7 | TRBV29-1
CSASSSPHGNEQFF | TGCAGTGCTAGTTCCAGCCCTCATGGGAATGAGCAGTTCTTC | NA | NA | TRBJ2-1 | TRBV20-1
CASSRDRGRNEQFF | TGTGCCAGCAGCCGAGACAGGGGGCGAAATGAGCAGTTCTTC | TRBD1 | NA | TRBJ2-1 | TRBV14
CSAHEGGYEQYF | TGCAGTGCCCACGAGGGGGGTTACGAGCAGTACTTC | NA | NA | TRBJ2-7 | TRBV20-1
CSARDEYAETQYF | TGCAGTGCTAGAGATGAATACGCAGAGACCCAGTACTTC | NA | NA | TRBJ2-5 | TRBV20-1
CASSPGEVNIQYF | TGCGCCAGCAGCCCAGGGGAGGTGAACATTCAGTACTTC | NA | NA | TRBJ2-4 | TRBV4-1
CASSLGSSQFF | TGTGCCAGCAGTTTGGGATCATCCCAGTTCTTC | NA | NA | TRBJ2-1 | TRBV12-3/TRBV12-4
CASSLDGRYGSKAPEAFF | TGCGCCAGCAGCTTGGATGGACGATATGGATCTAAGGCTCCTGAAGCGTTCTTC | NA | NA | TRBJ2-1 | TRBV5-1
CASSQGELGEQFF | TGTGCCAGCAGCCAAGGCGAGCTCGGTGAGCAGTTCTTC | NA | NA | TRBJ2-1 | TRBV4-2
CASSPDRATEAFF | TGTGCCAGCAGCCCCGACAGGGCCACTGAAGCTTTCTTT | TRBD1 | NA | TRBJ1-1 | TRBV7-8
CASSQDGLRTSVTGELFF | TGTGCCAGCAGCCAAGATGGGCTAAGGACTAGCGTAACCGGGGAGCTGTTTTTT | TRBD2 | once | TRBJ2-2 | TRBV14
CASSLARGTYEQYF | TGTGCCAGCAGCTTAGCCCGGGGTACCTACGAGCAGTACTTC | NA | NA | TRBJ2-7 | TRBV7-8
CASSPGAGATKQFF | TGTGCCAGCAGCCCAGGAGCGGGGGCCACCAAGCAGTTCTTC | TRBD2 | NA | TRBJ2-1 | TRBV4-2
CASSSHSGNTQYF | TGCGCCAGCAGCTCCCATAGCGGCAATACGCAGTATTTT | NA | NA | TRBJ2-3 | TRBV5-1
CASSSPGQGYLEQFF | TGTGCCAGCAGCTCACCGGGACAGGGTTACCTTGAGCAGTTCTTC | TRBD1 | NA | TRBJ2-1 | TRBV5-4
CASFEGTRGQSGYTF | TGTGCCAGCTTCGAGGGGACACGGGGCCAGTCAGGCTACACCTTC | NA | NA | TRBJ1-2 | TRBV18